Presented here are 19 T cell receptor beta chains from one specimen sequenced in a study of blood T cell repertoires in COVID-19. Some clones are missing from TCRdb's copy, which holds only in-frame ones; the method was immunoSEQ multiplex PCR. The sample carries 200,000 or so clones, around nine tenths recorded once. Input material: peripheral blood. The origin of the receptors is a woman between 55 and 75 years old with acute or convalescent COVID-19.

The V gene is TRBV27, the J gene TRBJ2-7, with 10 bases that match TRBD1. The CDR3 is made up of 12 amino acids. The J segment lost 9 bases and the V segment lost 4 bases, leaving 3 bases of the junction unmatched. Germline CDR1 MNHEY, CDR2 SMNVEV (reference sequence). The CDR3 region is CASSSGQGTQYF. CDR3 bases: TGTGCCAGCAGTTCGGGACAGGGGACGCAGTACTTC.

The gene calls are TRBV27 and TRBJ1-2; 9 bases map to TRBD1. This CDR3 is built from 14 residues. The ends lost 7 bases at V and 10 bases at J; junction bases unmatched: 13. Germline loops: CDR1 MNHEY, CDR2 SMNVEV (reference sequence). The CDR3 region is CASKRGPGTGSYTF. The CDR3 DNA reads TGTGCCAGCAAAAGGGGTCCCGGGACAGGGTCCTACACCTTC.

The chain is built from TRBV9 and TRBJ2-7, with 7 bases lining up with TRBD1. The germline gives CDR1 SGDLS, CDR2 YYNGEE. CDR3 length: 16 residues. Trimming at V came to 0 bases and at J to 2 bases, leaving 8 bases not matched to a gene. In DNA form, the CDR3 reads TGTGCCAGCAGCGTAGGACAGGGTCACCCAACCTACGAGCAGTACTTC. Its protein product is CASSVGQGHPTYEQYF.

This clone was seen a few times. V and J are TRBV30 and TRBJ1-1; TRBD1 aligns across 8 bases. The length of the CDR3 is 16 residues. The V gene's germline CDR1 is GTSNPN and CDR2 SVGIG (reference sequence). V gave up 5 bases and J gave up 1 base; unmatched junction bases: 12. The CDR3, as DNA: TGTGCCTGGCGTAAAGGGACAGGTTATCGGAACACTGAAGCTTTCTTT. Translating gives CAWRKGTGYRNTEAFF. Using reference TRBV30 and TRBJ1-1 for the parts outside the CDR3, the full variable domain is SQTIHQWPATLVQPVGSPLSLECTVEGTSNPNLYWYRQAAGRGLQLLFYSVGIGQISSEVPQNLSASRPQDRQFILSSKKLLLSDSGFYLCAWRKGTGYRNTEAFFGQGTRLTVV.

Only one count was recorded for this clone. The chain combines TRBV4-1 with TRBJ2-5, with 8 bases matching TRBD2. This CDR3 spans 16 amino acids. Looked up from germline, CDR1 is MGHRA and CDR2 is YSYEKL. J was trimmed by 4 bases and V by 4 bases; bases with no gene match: 11. CDR3 loop: CASSPDSQRGPETQYF. The CDR3 region has the DNA TGCGCCAGCAGCCCGGATTCCCAGCGGGGGCCAGAGACCCAGTACTTC.

This chain links TRBV7-9 with TRBJ1-3; D is unresolved. V was pared by 8 bases and J by 0 bases, with 8 bases between. The V gene's germline CDR1 is SEHNR and CDR2 FQNEAQ (reference sequence). CDR3 length equals 13 residues. CDR3: CASQTSSGNTIYF. In DNA, the CDR3 is TGTGCCAGCCAAACGAGCTCTGGAAACACCATATATTTT.

V and J are TRBV6-2 or TRBV6-3 and TRBJ1-2; D not resolved. The V gene lost 4 bases and the J gene lost 0 bases, with 9 bases spanning the gap. Germline V gene sequence: CDR1 MNHEY, CDR2 SVGEGT. The CDR3 is made up of 14 amino acids. CDR3 residues: CASSSSGTNYGYTF. CDR3 DNA: TGTGCCAGCAGTTCGTCCGGGACTAACTATGGCTACACCTTC.

The J gene is TRBJ1-5, the V gene TRBV7-2, with D possibly TRBD1 on 6 matching bases. Trimming removed 5 bases from V and 4 bases from J, with 18 bases in between. Per germline, CDR1 SGHTA and CDR2 FQGNSA. The CDR3 loop spans 16 amino acids. CDR3 sequence (DNA): TGTGCCAGCAGCCTCACGGGGACACCATTAAATCAGCCCCAGCATTTT. Translating gives CASSLTGTPLNQPQHF.

This clone turned up a few times. The chain couples TRBV3-1 (or the pseudogene TRBV3-2) to TRBJ1-3; 7 bases match TRBD1. V gave up 4 bases and J gave up 4 bases; unmatched junction bases: 7. The length of the CDR3 is 15 residues. Germline V gives CDR1 LGHDT, CDR2 YNNKEL (reference sequence). CDR3 bases: TGTGCCAGCAGCCCCCCCGGGACAGCCGGAAACACCATATATTTT. Encoded protein: CASSPPGTAGNTIYF.

The J gene is TRBJ1-2, the V gene TRBV18, with 8 bases identical to TRBD1. Germline assignment: CDR1 KGHSH and CDR2 LQKENI. J was trimmed by 5 bases and V by 6 bases; bases with no gene match: 8. CDR3 length: 14 amino acids. This CDR3 is CASSPGQVSYGYTF. CDR3 in DNA: TGTGCCAGCTCTCCGGGACAGGTCTCTTATGGCTACACCTTC.

The count of this clone is one. This chain uses TRBV14 with TRBJ1-4; 7 bases fit TRBD1. The ends lost 3 bases at V and 8 bases at J; junction bases unmatched: 6. This CDR3 has 14 residues. The V gene's germline CDR1 is SGHDN and CDR2 FVKESK. The CDR3 coding sequence is TGTGCCAGCAGCCACCCCGGAGGGGGCGAAAAACTGTTTTTT. Its translation is CASSHPGGGEKLFF.

This chain joins TRBV6-6 and TRBJ2-2, with a possible D match to TRBD1 (5 bases). CDR1 MNHNY and CDR2 SVGAGI come from the germline V gene (reference sequence). Between the trimmed V and J ends, which lost 7 bases and 2 bases, there was a span of 8 bases. There are 13 residues in the CDR3. CDR3 protein: CASKGFNTGELFF. CDR3 bases: TGTGCCAGCAAGGGGTTTAACACCGGGGAGCTGTTTTTT.

This chain links TRBV27 with TRBJ2-7; D might be TRBD2 (5 bases). CDR1 and CDR2 (germline): MNHEY, SMNVEV (reference sequence). This CDR3 region has 11 residues. V lost 6 bases to trimming and J lost 7 bases, with 10 bases between them. This CDR3 reads CASRGLGEQYF. The CDR3 DNA reads as TGTGCCAGCAGAGGACTGGGGGAGCAGTACTTC.

This clone has a single count. The chain recombines TRBV29-1 with TRBJ2-4, with no clear D. The V gene's germline CDR1 is SQVTM and CDR2 ANQGSEA. This CDR3 contains 15 residues. The V and J ends lost 4 bases and 5 bases respectively, with 18 bases between them. The CDR3 nucleotides read TGCAGCGTTGTGTCCCACACCTCGTTCCAAAACATTCAGTACTTC. It yields the protein CSVVSHTSFQNIQYF.

V is TRBV20-1 and J is TRBJ2-7, with D perhaps TRBD2 (5 bases). This CDR3 has 14 residues. The ends were cut back, 3 bases at V and 7 bases at J, with 19 bases in the middle. Germline CDR1 is DFQATT and CDR2 is SNEGSKA (reference sequence). The CDR3 loop is CSASKGSGEREQYF. The CDR3 DNA reads TGCAGTGCTAGTAAGGGTTCCGGGGAGAGGGAGCAGTACTTC.

This chain uses TRBV19 with TRBJ1-2, with TRBD1 matching over 8 bases. Trimming took 3 bases from V and 3 from J; bases not matched to a gene: 6. Germline loops: CDR1 LNHDA, CDR2 SQIVND (reference sequence). There are 15 residues in the CDR3. The CDR3 DNA reads as TGTGCCAGTAGTATCCAAGGGACAGGCTACTATGGCTACACCTTC. Translating it yields CASSIQGTGYYGYTF.

The rearrangement uses TRBV27 and TRBJ2-3; 9 nucleotides agree with TRBD1. The CDR3 is made up of 22 amino acids. Looked up from germline, CDR1 is MNHEY and CDR2 is SMNVEV (reference sequence). J was trimmed by 0 bases and V by 5 bases; bases with no gene match: 24. The CDR3 DNA reads as TGTGCCAGCAGTCCAGGACAGGGGCAGGGGCACGGGCCAGTACGCAGCACAGATACGCAGTATTTT. It encodes CASSPGQGQGHGPVRSTDTQYF.

This chain links TRBV5-6 with TRBJ1-2, with a weak D call TRBD1 (5 bases). Trimming pared 1 base from V and 5 bases from J, leaving 21 bases between. Germline values: CDR1 SGHDT, CDR2 YYEEEE. The CDR3 is made up of 17 amino acids. The DNA for the CDR3 is TGTGCCAGCAGCTTGTCGGGACTAACCTTATATCGGTATGGCTACACCTTC. Translating gives CASSLSGLTLYRYGYTF.

This chain connects TRBV6-5 to TRBJ1-2; D is ambiguous. V was cut by 2 bases and J by 4 bases, with 11 bases left in between. In germline, CDR1 is MNHEY, CDR2 SVGAGI. The length of the CDR3 is 14 residues. The CDR3 protein is CASSYARTGYGYTF. The CDR3 coding sequence is TGTGCCAGCAGTTACGCTCGCACGGGCTATGGCTACACCTTC.